These 13 T cell receptor beta chains share one sample of origin, sequenced in a study of T cells in Graves' hyperthyroidism and ophthalmopathy. TCR beta CDR3 region amplification was performed from RNA transcripts. During a first-round RT-PCR of the TCR CDR3, the HTBI primer set was used. TCRdb fed the multiplex PCR reads into MiXCR, producing one record per CDR3 protein. The data contain 300,000 to 450,000 distinct CDR3 sequences, 25% of them singletons. The sequencing input was blood. The receptors here all came from a man aged 50-59 years with Graves' hyperthyroidism.

In its sample, this clonotype was seen a few times. V gene TRBV5-1 combines with J gene TRBJ2-3, with TRBD1 identical over 7 bases. The CDR3 sequence is 15 residues long. V dropped 1 base and J dropped 2; count of bases not matched to a gene: 4. From germline, CDR1 is SGHRS and CDR2 YFSETQ. Written as DNA, the CDR3 is TGCGCCAGCAGCTTGTGGGACAGACCCACAGATACGCAGTATTTT. Protein sequence: CASSLWDRPTDTQYF. Using reference TRBV5-1 and TRBJ2-3 for the parts outside the CDR3, the full variable domain is KAGVTQTPRYLIKTRGQQVTLSCSPISGHRSVSWYQQTPGQGLQFLFEYFSETQRNKGNFPGRFSGRQFSNSRSEMNVSTLELGDSALYLCASSLWDRPTDTQYFGPGTRLTVL.

V usage is TRBV20-1 and J usage is TRBJ2-2; 10 nucleotides agree with TRBD2. V shed 0 bases, J shed 8 bases, and the junction held 12 bases outside the gene matches. The CDR3 contains 17 residues. Germline CDR1 DFQATT, CDR2 SNEGSKA (reference sequence). In DNA form, the CDR3 reads TGCAGTGCTAGAGATAGGTGGGCTAGCGGGAGCGCTGGGGAGCTGTTTTTT. Its protein is CSARDRWASGSAGELFF.

The chain uses TRBV27 and TRBJ2-1, with TRBD2 matching 9 bases. V was clipped by 7 bases and J by 6 bases; unmatched bases: 10. Germline V gene sequence: CDR1 MNHEY, CDR2 SMNVEV (reference sequence). The CDR3 sequence is 15 residues long. CDR3 in amino acids: CASTLVAGVANEQFF. DNA of the CDR3: TGTGCCAGCACCCTAGTAGCGGGAGTTGCCAATGAGCAGTTCTTC.

There are a few counts of this clonotype. A much more abundant neighbour one base away suggests this may be a read error. The CDR3 here is CASNTTGGEQFF. The CDR3 DNA follows: TGTGCCAGCAACACCACAGGGGGCGAGCAGTTCTTC. The V and J genes are TRBV7-3 and TRBJ2-1; 9 nucleotides align to TRBD1. CDR3 length equals 12 residues. J was trimmed by 10 bases and V by 7 bases; bases with no gene match: 5. Looked up from germline, CDR1 is SGHTA and CDR2 is FQGTGA. Full variable domain (remainder filled in from reference TRBV7-3 and TRBJ2-1): GAGVSQTPSNKVTEKGKYVELRCDPISGHTALYWYRQSLGQGPEFLIYFQGTGAADDSGLPNDRFFAVRPEGSVSTLKIQRTERGDSAVYLCASNTTGGEQFFGPGTRLTVL.

This clonotype was counted ten times or more. The chain joins TRBV28 to TRBJ1-2; tentatively, D is TRBD1 (6 bases). The length of the CDR3 is 14 residues. Trimming took 5 bases from V and 4 from J, leaving 14 bases between them. Germline V gene lookup returns CDR1 MDHEN and CDR2 SYDVKM. Here the CDR3 DNA reads TGTGCCAGCAGTACCCCGGGGGGCGGCTATGGCTACACCTTC. Amino acids: CASSTPGGGYGYTF.

This clonotype was picked up many times. This chain joins TRBV2 and TRBJ2-3; maybe TRBD1 (7 bases). Per germline, CDR1 SNHLY and CDR2 FYNNEI. The CDR3 extends over 17 amino acids. Trimming left V 6 bases short and J 3 bases short, with 22 bases between. The CDR3 nucleotides are TGTGCCAGCAGGGGGGGATCACCGGGACAGAGTACAGATACGCAGTATTTT. Protein product: CASRGGSPGQSTDTQYF.

The table lists this clonotype with a count of one. This chain connects TRBV24-1 to TRBJ1-1, with D perhaps matching TRBD1 (6 bases). Trimming took off 3 bases at V and 7 bases at J, with 11 bases between the two ends. Germline CDR1 is KGHDR and CDR2 is SFDVKD. The CDR3 runs 13 residues. This CDR3 is CATSDAGQLEAFF. The DNA of the CDR3 is TGTGCCACCAGTGATGCCGGACAGCTTGAAGCTTTCTTT.

This clonotype was observed a few times. The chain is built from TRBV5-1 and TRBJ1-1, with 8 bases lining up with TRBD1. This CDR3 contains 15 residues. After removal of 0 bases from V and 8 bases from J, the junction contained 9 bases not matched to a gene. Germline V gene sequence: CDR1 SGHRS, CDR2 YFSETQ. The CDR3 protein is CASSLDQGARKEAFF. The CDR3 DNA reads TGCGCCAGCAGCTTGGACCAGGGGGCTCGGAAGGAAGCTTTCTTT.

This clonotype has a handful of counts. This chain joins TRBV7-2 and TRBJ2-3, with D unclear. V was trimmed by 5 bases and J by 5 bases, leaving 11 bases between them. The CDR3 is 13 residues long. The germline V gene has CDR1 SGHTA and CDR2 FQGNSA. CDR3 bases: TGTGCCAGCAGCCCCCGTGGCAGAGATACGCAGTATTTT. It specifies CASSPRGRDTQYF.

This chain connects TRBV19 to TRBJ1-5; D unresolved. Germline V gives CDR1 LNHDA, CDR2 SQIVND (reference sequence). Between the trimmed V and J ends, which lost 4 bases and 0 bases, there was a span of 13 bases. This CDR3 has 16 amino acids. The DNA of the CDR3 is TGTGCCAGTAGTAGAGGCAGGAGCTATAGCAATCAGCCCCAGCATTTT. This encodes CASSRGRSYSNQPQHF.

The chain recombines TRBV6-1 with TRBJ2-1, with TRBD2 matching over 11 bases. Germline values: CDR1 MNHNS, CDR2 SASEGT. Germline trimming cut 3 bases from V and 8 bases from J; bases unmatched to any gene: 9. The CDR3 runs 16 residues. The CDR3 sequence is CASSERGLAVGDEQFF. DNA for the CDR3: TGTGCCAGCAGTGAGAGGGGACTAGCGGTGGGGGATGAGCAGTTCTTC.

There are a few counts of this clonotype. V and J are TRBV3-1 and TRBJ1-2, with D unresolved. Trimming took off 5 bases at V and 3 bases at J, with 16 bases between the two ends. The CDR3 totals 15 residues. In germline, CDR1 is LGHDT, CDR2 YNNKEL (reference sequence). In nucleotides, the CDR3 is TGTGCCAGCAGCTTAGAGCAGGCCACCCACTATGGCTACACCTTC. Translation gives CASSLEQATHYGYTF.

The sample holds a few counts of this clonotype. The chain has TRBV18 and TRBJ1-5, with D unresolved. The ends were cut back, 4 bases at V and 6 bases at J, with 13 bases in the middle. Germline loops: CDR1 KGHSH, CDR2 LQKENI. This CDR3 comprises 14 residues. CDR3 protein: CASSRDYSGQPQHF. CDR3 bases: TGTGCCAGCTCACGCGATTATTCTGGTCAGCCCCAGCATTTT. The variable domain in full, with the rest retrieved from reference TRBV18 and TRBJ1-5, is NAGVMQNPRHLVRRRGQEARLRCSPMKGHSHVYWYRQLPEEGLKFMVYLQKENIIDESGMPKERFSAEFPKEGPSILRIQQVVRGDSAAYFCASSRDYSGQPQHFGDGTRLSIL.